This T cell receptor beta chain was obtained from a study of cytomegalovirus exposure and HLA in healthy donors. Study-wide points: Three of the chains that were CMV-associated were confirmed in vitro to be specific for CMV antigens. Among TCR beta chains, those listed as cytomegalovirus-associated numbered over 150.

Measured with immunoSEQ multiplex PCR; TCRdb has only the in-frame clones, and not every one. The data contain about 190,000 clones, approximately 88% of them singletons. Separate from the roughly 720-subject first cohort, the roughly 120-subject validation cohort was the one that the donors belonged to. The CDR3 runs to 15 residues. Germline V gene sequence: CDR1 SGHTA, CDR2 FQGTGA. V lost 4 bases to trimming and J lost 6 bases, with 19 bases between them. With respect to this clone: Its antigen is as yet unknown.

The chain employs TRBV7-3 and TRBJ2-7; D perhaps matches TRBD1 (6 bases). Sequenced: PBMCs. The sequence was obtained from a man between 18 and 35 years old in good health and CMV-seropositive. The CDR3 nucleotides read TGTGCCAGCAGCTCCACAGGGTCCCCCGTCGCCGAGCAGTACTTC. Its protein is CASSSTGSPVAEQYF.